This T cell receptor (beta chain) was retrieved from a study of blood T cell repertoires in COVID-19. Study-wide background: From T cells, B-cell-depleted T cells, or PBMCs came the material, which was cDNA or gDNA.

The germline V gene has CDR1 LGHNA and CDR2 YSLEER. The CDR3 is made up of 17 amino acids. V was pared by 3 bases and J by 0 bases, with 12 bases between. Sequenced by immunoSEQ multiplex PCR; TCRdb stores in-frame clones only, minus some. The data hold roughly 200,000 clones, with around four fifths observed a single time. The chain uses TRBV4-3 and TRBJ2-6; the D is unclear. This sequence originates from a man aged 40-50 years with active or convalescent COVID-19. The sequenced sample consisted of peripheral blood. The CDR3 coding sequence is TGCGCCAGCAGCCACCAGACACGAAACTCTGGGGCCAACGTCCTGACTTTC. It yields the protein CASSHQTRNSGANVLTF.